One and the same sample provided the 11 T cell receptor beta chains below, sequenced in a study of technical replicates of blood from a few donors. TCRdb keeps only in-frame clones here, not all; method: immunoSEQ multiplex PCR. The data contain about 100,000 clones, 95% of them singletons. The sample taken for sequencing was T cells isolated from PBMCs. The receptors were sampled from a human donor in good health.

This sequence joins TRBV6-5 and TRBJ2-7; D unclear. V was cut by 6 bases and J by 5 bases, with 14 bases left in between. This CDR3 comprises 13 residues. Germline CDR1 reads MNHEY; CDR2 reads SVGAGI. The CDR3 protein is CASSTPRPDEQYF. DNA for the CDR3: TGTGCCAGCAGCACCCCGCGGCCCGACGAGCAGTACTTC.

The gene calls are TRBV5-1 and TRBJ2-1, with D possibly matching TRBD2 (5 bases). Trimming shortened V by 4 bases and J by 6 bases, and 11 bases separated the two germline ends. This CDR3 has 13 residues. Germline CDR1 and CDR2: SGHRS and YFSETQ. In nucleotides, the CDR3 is TGCGCCAGCAGCGTTGCTGGAGGCAATGAGCAGTTCTTC. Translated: CASSVAGGNEQFF.

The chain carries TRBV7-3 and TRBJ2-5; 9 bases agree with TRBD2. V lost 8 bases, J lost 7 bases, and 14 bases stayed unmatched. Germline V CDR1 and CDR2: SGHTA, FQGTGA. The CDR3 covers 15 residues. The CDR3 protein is CASSKGRGGLGTQYF. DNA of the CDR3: TGTGCCAGCTCGAAAGGGCGGGGGGGTCTCGGGACCCAGTACTTC.

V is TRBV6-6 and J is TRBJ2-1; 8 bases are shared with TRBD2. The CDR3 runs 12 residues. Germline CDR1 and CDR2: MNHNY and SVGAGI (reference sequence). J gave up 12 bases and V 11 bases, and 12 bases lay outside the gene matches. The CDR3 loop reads CAGAGESRVQFF. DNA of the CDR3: TGTGCCGGAGCGGGGGAGAGTAGGGTGCAGTTCTTC.

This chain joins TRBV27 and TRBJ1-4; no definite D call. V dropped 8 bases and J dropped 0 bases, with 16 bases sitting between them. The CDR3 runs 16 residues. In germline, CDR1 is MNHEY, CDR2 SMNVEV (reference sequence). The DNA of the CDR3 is TGTGCCAGCGGCCGAATCTCCGGGGCAACTAATGAAAAACTGTTTTTT. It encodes CASGRISGATNEKLFF. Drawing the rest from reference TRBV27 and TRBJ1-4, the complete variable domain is EAQVTQNPRYLITVTGKKLTVTCSQNMNHEYMSWYRQDPGLGLRQIYYSMNVEVTDKGDVPEGYKVSRKEKRNFPLILESPSPNQTSLYFCASGRISGATNEKLFFGSGTQLSVL.

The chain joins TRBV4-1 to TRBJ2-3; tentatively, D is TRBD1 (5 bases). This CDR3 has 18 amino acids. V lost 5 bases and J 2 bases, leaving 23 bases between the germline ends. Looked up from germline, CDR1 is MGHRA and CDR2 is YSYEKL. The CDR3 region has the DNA TGCGCCAGCAGCGTCAGGGTTAGGTCTTTCTCCCACACAGATACGCAGTATTTT. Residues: CASSVRVRSFSHTDTQYF.

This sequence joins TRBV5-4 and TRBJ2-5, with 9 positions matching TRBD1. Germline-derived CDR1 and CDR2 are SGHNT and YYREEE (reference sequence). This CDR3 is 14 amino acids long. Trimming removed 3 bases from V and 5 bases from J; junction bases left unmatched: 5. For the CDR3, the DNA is TGTGCCAGCAGCTCTACAGGGGGCGACGAGACCCAGTACTTC. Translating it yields CASSSTGGDETQYF.

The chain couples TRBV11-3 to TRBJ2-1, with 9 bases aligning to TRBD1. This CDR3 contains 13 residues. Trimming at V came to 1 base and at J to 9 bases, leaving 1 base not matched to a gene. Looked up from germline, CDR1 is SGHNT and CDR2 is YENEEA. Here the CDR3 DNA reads TGTGCCAGCAGCTTAGGGGACAGGGCTGAGCAGTTCTTC. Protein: CASSLGDRAEQFF.

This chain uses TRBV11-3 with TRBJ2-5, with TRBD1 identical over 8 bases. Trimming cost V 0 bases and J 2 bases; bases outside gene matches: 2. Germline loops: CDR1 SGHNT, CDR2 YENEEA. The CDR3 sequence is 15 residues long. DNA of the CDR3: TGTGCCAGCAGCTTAGACAGGGGGCGACAAGAGACCCAGTACTTC. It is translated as CASSLDRGRQETQYF.

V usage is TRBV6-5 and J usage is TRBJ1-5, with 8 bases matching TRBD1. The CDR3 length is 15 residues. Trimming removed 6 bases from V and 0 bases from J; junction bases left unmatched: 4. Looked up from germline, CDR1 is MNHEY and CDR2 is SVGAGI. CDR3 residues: CASSTGGNSNQPQHF. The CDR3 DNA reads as TGTGCCAGCAGCACAGGGGGAAATAGCAATCAGCCCCAGCATTTT.

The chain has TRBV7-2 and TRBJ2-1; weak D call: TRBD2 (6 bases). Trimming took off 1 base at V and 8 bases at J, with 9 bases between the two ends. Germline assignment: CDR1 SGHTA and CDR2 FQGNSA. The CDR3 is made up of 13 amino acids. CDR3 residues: CASSLELAHEQFF. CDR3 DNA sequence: TGTGCCAGCAGCTTAGAACTAGCACATGAGCAGTTCTTC. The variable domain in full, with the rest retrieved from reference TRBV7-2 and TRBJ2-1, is GAGVSQSPSNKVTEKGKDVELRCDPISGHTALYWYRQSLGQGLEFLIYFQGNSAPDKSGLPSDRFSAERTGGSVSTLTIQRTQQEDSAVYLCASSLELAHEQFFGPGTRLTVL.